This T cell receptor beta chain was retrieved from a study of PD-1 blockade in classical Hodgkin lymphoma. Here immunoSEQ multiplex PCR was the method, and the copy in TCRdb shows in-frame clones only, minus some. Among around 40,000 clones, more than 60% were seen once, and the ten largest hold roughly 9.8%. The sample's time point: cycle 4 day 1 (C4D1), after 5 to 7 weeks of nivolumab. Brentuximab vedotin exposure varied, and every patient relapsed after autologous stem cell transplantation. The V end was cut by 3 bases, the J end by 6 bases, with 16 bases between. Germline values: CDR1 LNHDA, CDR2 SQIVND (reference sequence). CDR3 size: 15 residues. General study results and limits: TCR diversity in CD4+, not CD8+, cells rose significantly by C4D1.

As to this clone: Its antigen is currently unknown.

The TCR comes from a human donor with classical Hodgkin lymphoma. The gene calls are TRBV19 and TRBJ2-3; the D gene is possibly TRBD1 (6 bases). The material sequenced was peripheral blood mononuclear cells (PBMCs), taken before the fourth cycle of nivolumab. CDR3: CASSMPGLQGDTQYF. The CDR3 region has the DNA TGTGCCAGTAGTATGCCGGGGCTACAGGGTGATACGCAGTATTTT. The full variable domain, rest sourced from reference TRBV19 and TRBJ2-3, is DGGITQSPKYLFRKEGQNVTLSCEQNLNHDAMYWYRQDPGQGLRLIYYSQIVNDFQKGDIAEGYSVSREKKESFPLTVTSAQKNPTAFYLCASSMPGLQGDTQYFGPGTRLTVL.